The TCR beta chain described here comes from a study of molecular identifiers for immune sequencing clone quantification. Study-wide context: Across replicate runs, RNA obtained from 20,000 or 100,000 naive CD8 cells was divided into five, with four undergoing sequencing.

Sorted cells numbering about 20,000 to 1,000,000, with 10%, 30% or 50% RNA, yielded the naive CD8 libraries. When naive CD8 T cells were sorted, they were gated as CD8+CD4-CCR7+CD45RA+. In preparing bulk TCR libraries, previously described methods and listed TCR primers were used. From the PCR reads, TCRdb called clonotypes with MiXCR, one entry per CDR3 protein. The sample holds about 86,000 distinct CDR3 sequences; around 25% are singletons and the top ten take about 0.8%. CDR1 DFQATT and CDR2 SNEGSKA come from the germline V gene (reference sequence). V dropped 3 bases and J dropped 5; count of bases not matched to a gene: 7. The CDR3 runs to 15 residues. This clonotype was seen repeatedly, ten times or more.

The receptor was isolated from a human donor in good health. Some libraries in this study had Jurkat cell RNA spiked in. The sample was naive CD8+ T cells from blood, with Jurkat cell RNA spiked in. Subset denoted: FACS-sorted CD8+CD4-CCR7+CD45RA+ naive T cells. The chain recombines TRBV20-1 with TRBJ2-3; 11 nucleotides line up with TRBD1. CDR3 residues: CSARGQGDSKDTQYF. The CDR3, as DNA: TGCAGTGCTAGGGGACAGGGGGATTCTAAAGATACGCAGTATTTT.